Following are 15 T cell receptor beta chains from one sample sequenced in a study of blood T cell repertoires in COVID-19. The protocol was immunoSEQ multiplex PCR, while the TCRdb copy is restricted to in-frame clones and leaves out a portion. Of approximately 110,000 clones in the sample, approximately 82% were seen once. The sequencing sample was made of peripheral blood. All receptors come from a woman over 75 with acute or convalescent COVID-19.

This chain links TRBV27 with TRBJ1-1; maybe TRBD1 (6 bases). The CDR3 totals 15 residues. V was clipped by 1 base and J by 5 bases, with 14 bases between them. Germline CDR1 reads MNHEY; CDR2 reads SMNVEV (reference sequence). In DNA form, the CDR3 reads TGTGCCAGCAGTTTATTGGACAGTGCCCTGACTGAAGCTTTCTTT. Amino acid sequence: CASSLLDSALTEAFF.

The rearrangement joins TRBV2 to TRBJ1-1; perhaps TRBD1 as D (5 bases). Germline V CDR1 and CDR2: SNHLY, FYNNEI. Trimming pared 7 bases from V and 1 base from J, leaving 10 bases between. The CDR3 extends over 13 amino acids. CDR3 amino acids: CASTMTENTEAFF. The CDR3 nucleotides read TGTGCCAGCACCATGACAGAGAACACTGAAGCTTTCTTT.

The chain has TRBV18 and TRBJ2-7, with 10 bases fitting TRBD1. Germline V lookup: CDR1 KGHSH, CDR2 LQKENI. The V segment lost 3 bases and the J segment 6 bases; nucleotides outside the gene matches: 5. This CDR3 has 14 amino acids. The CDR3 loop reads CASSPRTGGSEQYV. In nucleotides, the CDR3 is TGTGCCAGCTCACCTAGGACAGGGGGTAGCGAGCAGTACGTC.

J is TRBJ2-2 and V is TRBV11-2; D unresolved. The CDR3 spans 16 residues. The germline V gene has CDR1 SGHAT and CDR2 FQNNGV. Trimming took 2 bases from V and 4 from J, leaving 14 bases between them. The CDR3 bases are TGTGCCAGCAGCTTACTCCCCAGGTTCCGCACCGGGGAGCTGTTTTTT. Translated, it gives CASSLLPRFRTGELFF.

This clone was observed once. The chain combines TRBV24-1 with TRBJ2-1; 8 bases fit TRBD2. The germline CDR1 and CDR2 sequences are KGHDR and SFDVKD. V shed 11 bases and J 3 bases; nucleotides not matched to a gene: 8. The CDR3 runs 14 residues. The CDR3 coding sequence is TGTGCCATTGGGGTAGCGGGAAACTACAATGAGCAGTTCTTC. Translated, it gives CAIGVAGNYNEQFF.

The chain combines TRBV7-6 with TRBJ2-7; 9 bases align to TRBD2. V was pared by 5 bases and J by 5 bases, with 16 bases of the junction left unmatched. The V gene's germline CDR1 is SGHVS and CDR2 FNYEAQ. The CDR3 is 17 residues long. The CDR3 spells CASSPSGGRAVYDEQYF. The CDR3 region has the DNA TGTGCCAGCAGCCCGTCTGGCGGGAGGGCCGTATACGACGAGCAGTACTTC.

The rearrangement uses TRBV18 and TRBJ1-6, with 7 bases identical to TRBD1. CDR1 KGHSH and CDR2 LQKENI come from the germline V gene. The CDR3 sequence is 16 residues long. V was pared by 3 bases and J by 7 bases, with 9 bases of the junction left unmatched. The CDR3 is CASSPSAGGTNSPLHF. The CDR3 coding sequence is TGTGCCAGCTCACCCTCGGCAGGGGGTACGAATTCACCCCTCCACTTT.

The CDR3 DNA is TGCAGTGCTAGTCTAACGTCCGGGAGGGCCGCCGATACGCAGTATTTT. Translation gives CSASLTSGRAADTQYF. V and J are TRBV20-1 and TRBJ2-3; 8 positions agree with TRBD2. Germline assignment: CDR1 DFQATT and CDR2 SNEGSKA (reference sequence). The CDR3 has 16 residues. The V segment lost 3 bases and the J segment 6 bases; nucleotides outside the gene matches: 14.

This CDR3 reads CASSLGQGGFYEQYF. DNA of the CDR3: TGTGCCAGCAGCTTAGGTCAGGGTGGATTCTACGAGCAGTACTTC. V gene TRBV7-8 combines with J gene TRBJ2-7, with D possibly being TRBD1 (5 bases). The CDR3 runs 15 residues. CDR1 and CDR2 (germline): SGHVS, FQNEAQ. V lost 1 base, J lost 3 bases, and 13 bases lay in between.

The rearrangement uses TRBV5-1 and TRBJ2-1; 7 bases map to TRBD1. V was pared by 4 bases and J by 4 bases, with 8 bases of the junction left unmatched. The V gene's germline CDR1 is SGHRS and CDR2 YFSETQ. The CDR3 totals 15 residues. The CDR3 sequence: CASSDGTAFYNEQFF. The CDR3 DNA sequence: TGCGCCAGCAGCGACGGGACAGCTTTTTACAATGAGCAGTTCTTC.

This clone showed up just once. The chain links TRBV7-8 to TRBJ2-3; 10 bases align to TRBD2. The V gene end was trimmed by 4 bases and the J gene end by 2 bases; junction bases not matched to a gene: 9. The CDR3 contains 17 residues. Germline lookup yields CDR1 SGHVS and CDR2 FQNEAQ. CDR3 amino acids: CASSYPLTSGSTDTQYF. The CDR3 DNA is TGTGCCAGCAGCTACCCCCTGACTAGCGGGTCCACAGATACGCAGTATTTT.

This chain joins TRBV20-1 and TRBJ2-1; D gene uncertain. The CDR3 extends over 11 amino acids. Trimming removed 7 bases at V and 10 bases at J, with 14 bases between. Germline V gene data show CDR1 as DFQATT and CDR2 as SNEGSKA (reference sequence). CDR3 sequence reads: CSVGSSEEQFF. CDR3 nucleotides: TGCAGTGTTGGCTCGTCGGAGGAGCAGTTCTTC.

The V and J genes are TRBV19 and TRBJ1-3, with 9 nucleotides matching TRBD1. This CDR3 is built from 16 residues. Germline V gene lookup returns CDR1 LNHDA and CDR2 SQIVND (reference sequence). Unmatched junction bases numbered 9, after V lost 5 bases and J lost 4 bases. CDR3 loop: CASSSQGARGGNTIYF. CDR3 nucleotides: TGTGCCAGTAGTTCACAGGGGGCGCGAGGCGGAAACACCATATATTTT.

The table lists this clone with a count of one. The V gene is TRBV5-4, the J gene TRBJ1-3; possibly TRBD1 for D (6 bases). V lost 2 bases and J lost 2, with 8 bases in between. CDR1 and CDR2 from the germline V gene are SGHNT and YYREEE (reference sequence). CDR3 length: 14 residues. This CDR3 is CASSLQGAGNTIYF. CDR3 bases: TGTGCCAGCAGCTTACAGGGAGCTGGAAACACCATATATTTT.

The V call is TRBV19, the J call TRBJ1-4, with 9 bases that match TRBD1. The CDR3 contains 14 residues. The V gene end was trimmed by 3 bases and the J gene end by 7 bases; junction bases not matched to a gene: 3. Germline V gene data show CDR1 as LNHDA and CDR2 as SQIVND (reference sequence). The chain's CDR3 is CASSIGTGFEKLFF. CDR3 nucleotides: TGTGCCAGTAGTATCGGGACAGGGTTTGAAAAACTGTTTTTT.